These 26 T cell receptor beta chains were all obtained from the same sample, sequenced in a study of blood T cell repertoires in COVID-19. Profiling relied on immunoSEQ multiplex PCR, and the TCRdb table lists in-frame clones only, not all of them. The data hold around 180,000 clones, with approximately 80% observed a single time. The specimen sequenced was PBMCs or T cells enriched from blood (not recorded which). The receptors were gathered from a man aged 45-60 years who had recovered from COVID-19.

The V and J genes are TRBV12-3 or TRBV12-4 and TRBJ1-5; 9 bases line up with TRBD1. The CDR3 is 13 residues long. V lost 6 bases and J lost 6; bases outside the gene matches: 3. CDR3 loop: CASRQGASQPQHF. The CDR3 DNA follows: TGTGCCAGCAGACAGGGGGCGAGTCAGCCCCAGCATTTT.

The V gene is TRBV6-5, the J gene TRBJ2-4; D uncertain. Trimming took 9 bases from V and 0 from J, leaving 9 bases between them. From germline, CDR1 is MNHEY and CDR2 SVGAGI. The CDR3 length is 13 residues. Written as DNA, the CDR3 is TGTGCCAGTTCCGCGGTAGCCAAAAACATTCAGTACTTC. Translated, it gives CASSAVAKNIQYF.

A single count supports this clone. The chain joins TRBV4-1 to TRBJ2-1; D gene unclear. This CDR3 has 12 residues. V was shortened by 5 bases and J by 6 bases, with 8 bases between the two germline ends. The germline V gene encodes CDR1 MGHRA and CDR2 YSYEKL. The CDR3 is CASSTRSNEQFF. The DNA of the CDR3 is TGCGCCAGCAGCACCCGGAGCAATGAGCAGTTCTTC.

The rearrangement joins TRBV7-2 to TRBJ2-7, with 7 bases fitting TRBD2. The CDR3 covers 16 residues. V trimming: 5 bases; J trimming: 4 bases; junction bases outside the gene matches: 14. Germline CDR1 SGHTA, CDR2 FQGNSA. The CDR3 is CASSLSSGGVGYEQYF. The CDR3 coding sequence is TGTGCCAGCAGCCTAAGTTCGGGAGGCGTCGGGTACGAGCAGTACTTC.

The chain recombines TRBV24-1 with TRBJ1-5; TRBD1 might be the D (5 bases). Trimming pared 5 bases from V and 0 bases from J, leaving 7 bases between. Germline V gives CDR1 KGHDR, CDR2 SFDVKD. This CDR3 has 14 residues. The CDR3 nucleotides are TGTGCCACCAGTGCAGGGCATAGCAATCAGCCCCAGCATTTT. It codes for CATSAGHSNQPQHF.

The V gene is TRBV6-5, the J gene TRBJ2-1, with TRBD2 matching 7 bases. Germline CDR1 and CDR2: MNHEY and SVGAGI. The CDR3 runs to 13 residues. Trimming took 7 bases from V and 10 from J; bases not matched to a gene: 10. The CDR3 region is CASNKRGGPEQFF. The CDR3 DNA is TGTGCCAGCAATAAGCGGGGTGGCCCGGAGCAGTTCTTC.

The V call is TRBV7-2, the J call TRBJ2-3; 7 bases map to TRBD2. J was trimmed by 0 bases and V by 5 bases; bases with no gene match: 11. CDR3 size: 17 residues. Germline-derived CDR1 and CDR2 are SGHTA and FQGNSA. This CDR3 is CASSPRGAGRSTDTQYF. CDR3 nucleotide sequence: TGTGCCAGCAGCCCCCGTGGAGCGGGGCGAAGCACAGATACGCAGTATTTT.

The chain employs TRBV5-1 and TRBJ1-5, with 8 bases matching TRBD1. Germline lookup yields CDR1 SGHRS and CDR2 YFSETQ. J lost 7 bases, V lost 0 bases, and 0 bases had no gene match. The CDR3 has 13 amino acids. CDR3 coding DNA: TGCGCCAGCAGCTTGGCAGGGGGCCAGCCCCAGCATTTT. Translating it yields CASSLAGGQPQHF.

The V and J genes are TRBV11-1 and TRBJ1-3; D possibly corresponds to TRBD1 (5 bases). Trimming took off 2 bases at V and 4 bases at J, with 9 bases between the two ends. The CDR3 length is 14 residues. Germline CDR1 is SGHAT and CDR2 is FQDESV (reference sequence). Here the CDR3 DNA reads TGTGCCAGCAGCTTATCAGGGCGAGGAAACACCATATATTTT. Translated: CASSLSGRGNTIYF.

The chain joins TRBV7-9 to TRBJ1-2; 9 bases agree with TRBD1. V was pared by 4 bases and J by 2 bases, with 14 bases of the junction left unmatched. CDR3 length: 18 amino acids. Germline V gives CDR1 SEHNR, CDR2 FQNEAQ (reference sequence). CDR3: CASSSRDARDRVNYGYTF. In nucleotides, the CDR3 is TGTGCCAGCAGCTCCCGGGACGCCCGGGACAGGGTGAACTATGGCTACACCTTC.

The rearrangement uses TRBV7-9 and TRBJ1-2; D might be TRBD1 (6 bases). In germline, CDR1 is SEHNR, CDR2 FQNEAQ (reference sequence). This CDR3 is built from 15 residues. V lost 0 bases to trimming and J lost 8 bases, with 16 bases between them. CDR3 region: CASSLAGPQGSGYTF. The CDR3, as DNA: TGTGCCAGCAGCTTAGCGGGACCGCAGGGGTCGGGCTACACCTTC.

The CDR3 bases are TGTGCCAGCAGCGTAGACGGCGGGGGGGCGGCTGAGCAGTTCTTC. Translation: CASSVDGGGAAEQFF. V and J are TRBV9 and TRBJ2-1, with 9 nucleotides matching TRBD2. The ends lost 0 bases at V and 9 bases at J; junction bases unmatched: 7. CDR1 SGDLS and CDR2 YYNGEE come from the germline V gene. CDR3 length: 15 residues.

This clone was found many times. The chain carries TRBV7-8 and TRBJ1-1; TRBD1 aligns across 8 bases. The germline V gene encodes CDR1 SGHVS and CDR2 FQNEAQ. The CDR3 has 13 amino acids. V was pared by 2 bases and J by 4 bases, with 0 bases of the junction left unmatched. As DNA, the CDR3 is TGTGCCAGCAGCTTAACAGGGGGCACTGAAGCTTTCTTT. Translation: CASSLTGGTEAFF.

The rearrangement links TRBV7-3 to TRBJ2-3; 11 nucleotides align to TRBD2. The CDR3 extends over 16 amino acids. Germline-derived CDR1 and CDR2 are SGHTA and FQGTGA. J lost 1 base, V lost 5 bases, and 5 bases had no gene match. CDR3 sequence (DNA): TGTGCCAGCAGCCTTAGCGGGGGGGAGGGCACAGATACGCAGTATTTT. It specifies CASSLSGGEGTDTQYF.

V gene TRBV5-6 combines with J gene TRBJ2-7, with 11 bases matching TRBD2. CDR3 length: 17 residues. Germline lookup yields CDR1 SGHDT and CDR2 YYEEEE. J gave up 2 bases and V 3 bases, and 10 bases lay outside the gene matches. The CDR3 DNA follows: TGTGCCAGCAGCTCAAGACTAGCGGGGAAAGGACCCTACGAGCAGTACTTC. Translating gives CASSSRLAGKGPYEQYF.

This chain uses TRBV11-2 with TRBJ2-1; 7 bases align to TRBD2. The length of the CDR3 is 11 residues. V dropped 6 bases and J dropped 10; count of bases not matched to a gene: 3. Germline assignment: CDR1 SGHAT and CDR2 FQNNGV. Here the CDR3 DNA reads TGTGCCAGCAGTCTGGGGGGGGAGCAGTTCTTC. This codes for CASSLGGEQFF.

As for this clone: This sample also contains other DNA sequences that code for the same CDR3. This chain connects TRBV3-1 (or the pseudogene TRBV3-2) to TRBJ1-2; 8 bases agree with TRBD1. There are 16 residues in the CDR3. The trim removed 2 bases at V and 5 bases at J, leaving 10 bases unmatched. Germline loops: CDR1 LGHDT, CDR2 YNNKEL (reference sequence). CDR3 region: CASSQTGTGRGYGYTF. CDR3 sequence (DNA): TGTGCCAGCAGCCAAACTGGGACAGGTCGGGGGTATGGCTACACCTTC.

This clone was detected a few times. The V call is TRBV5-1, the J call TRBJ1-1; TRBD1 is a possible D gene (5 bases). Germline-derived CDR1 and CDR2 are SGHRS and YFSETQ. V lost 5 bases to trimming and J lost 1 base, with 15 bases between them. The CDR3 is made up of 15 amino acids. In nucleotides, the CDR3 is TGCGCCAGCAGAGAACCGGTAACAGGGAACACTGAAGCTTTCTTT. Protein: CASREPVTGNTEAFF.

The rearrangement uses TRBV23-1 and TRBJ1-2, with D uncertain. TRBV23-1 belongs to the ORF category, with a function that is uncertain. Trimming took off 0 bases at V and 3 bases at J, with 23 bases between the two ends. CDR3 length: 19 residues. The CDR3 nucleotides are TGCGCCAGCAGTCAATCGGCCGCCGGTAAGGAGGGCTCCGACTATGGCTACACCTTC. Translated: CASSQSAAGKEGSDYGYTF.

As to this clone: An end of the junction differs from the germline gene, which may be a read error. V and J are TRBV18 and TRBJ1-1; the D is unclear. This CDR3 contains 13 residues. Germline values: CDR1 KGHSH, CDR2 LQKENI. The CDR3 nucleotides read TGTGCCAGCTCATCACCGGTGCGGGAAAGAGCTTTCTTT. This encodes CASSSPVRERAFF.

The V call is TRBV5-1, the J call TRBJ1-2; D possibly corresponds to TRBD1 (5 bases). Trimming took 0 bases from V and 3 from J, leaving 9 bases between them. The CDR3 totals 14 residues. Germline assignment: CDR1 SGHRS and CDR2 YFSETQ. CDR3 protein: CASSLESGHYGYTF. In nucleotides, the CDR3 is TGCGCCAGCAGCTTGGAATCAGGGCACTATGGCTACACCTTC.

This clone has only a few counts. The V call is TRBV7-2, the J call TRBJ2-7; 9 bases fit TRBD2. From germline, CDR1 is SGHTA and CDR2 FQGNSA. This CDR3 has 14 amino acids. Trimming cost V 5 bases and J 2 bases; bases outside gene matches: 4. For the CDR3, the DNA is TGTGCCAGCAGCCTCACTAGCGGGCCCTACGAGCAGTACTTC. It specifies CASSLTSGPYEQYF.

The gene calls are TRBV6-4 and TRBJ2-3; no firm D call. The CDR3 has 13 residues. The V end lost 5 bases, the J end lost 1 base, and 7 bases lay between the germline ends. Per the germline V gene, CDR1 is MRHNA and CDR2 is SNTAGT. The DNA for the CDR3 is TGTGCCAGCAGTAAACTCGGCACAGATACGCAGTATTTT. Translated, it gives CASSKLGTDTQYF.

V and J are TRBV2 and TRBJ1-1, with D possibly matching TRBD1 (5 bases). Germline V gene sequence: CDR1 SNHLY, CDR2 FYNNEI. The CDR3 has 14 residues. V was cut by 3 bases and J by 4 bases, with 12 bases left in between. This chain's CDR3 is CASSDPGKGTEAFF. CDR3 DNA sequence: TGTGCCAGCAGTGACCCAGGGAAGGGCACTGAAGCTTTCTTT.

The genes are TRBV2 and TRBJ1-2; D possibly corresponds to TRBD1 (5 bases). V was trimmed by 6 bases and J by 8 bases, leaving 16 bases between them. The germline V gene encodes CDR1 SNHLY and CDR2 FYNNEI. CDR3 length equals 13 residues. For the CDR3, the DNA is TGTGCCAGCAGGGACAAGATCCCAGGGGGCTACACCTTC. Its translation is CASRDKIPGGYTF. The full variable domain, with the rest looked up from reference TRBV2 and TRBJ1-2, is EPEVTQTPSHQVTQMGQEVILRCVPISNHLYFYWYRQILGQKVEFLVSFYNNEISEKSEIFDDQFSVERPDGSNFTLKIRSTKLEDSAMYFCASRDKIPGGYTFGSGTRLTVV.

In this sample, this clone turned up once. The chain has TRBV18 and TRBJ2-1; D is undetermined. V was cut by 0 bases and J by 10 bases, with 19 bases left in between. The CDR3 extends over 16 amino acids. Germline assignment: CDR1 KGHSH and CDR2 LQKENI. The CDR3 DNA is TGTGCCAGCTCACCACCGTTTGGCCAAATACAATACGAGCAGTTCTTC. Its translation: CASSPPFGQIQYEQFF. The full variable domain, rest sourced from reference TRBV18 and TRBJ2-1, is NAGVMQNPRHLVRRRGQEARLRCSPMKGHSHVYWYRQLPEEGLKFMVYLQKENIIDESGMPKERFSAEFPKEGPSILRIQQVVRGDSAAYFCASSPPFGQIQYEQFFGPGTRLTVL.